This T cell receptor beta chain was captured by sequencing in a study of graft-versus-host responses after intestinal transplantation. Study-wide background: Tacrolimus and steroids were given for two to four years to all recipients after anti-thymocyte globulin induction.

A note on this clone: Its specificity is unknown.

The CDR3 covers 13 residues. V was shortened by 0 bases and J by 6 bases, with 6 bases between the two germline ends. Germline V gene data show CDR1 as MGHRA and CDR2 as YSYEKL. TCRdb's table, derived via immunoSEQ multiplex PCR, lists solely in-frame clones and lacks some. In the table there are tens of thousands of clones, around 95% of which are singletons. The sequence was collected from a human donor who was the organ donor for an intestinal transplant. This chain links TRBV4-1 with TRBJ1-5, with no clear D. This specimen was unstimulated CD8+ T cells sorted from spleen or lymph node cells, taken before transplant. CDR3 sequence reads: CASSQDWGQPQHF. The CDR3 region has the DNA TGCGCCAGCAGCCAAGATTGGGGTCAGCCCCAGCATTTT.